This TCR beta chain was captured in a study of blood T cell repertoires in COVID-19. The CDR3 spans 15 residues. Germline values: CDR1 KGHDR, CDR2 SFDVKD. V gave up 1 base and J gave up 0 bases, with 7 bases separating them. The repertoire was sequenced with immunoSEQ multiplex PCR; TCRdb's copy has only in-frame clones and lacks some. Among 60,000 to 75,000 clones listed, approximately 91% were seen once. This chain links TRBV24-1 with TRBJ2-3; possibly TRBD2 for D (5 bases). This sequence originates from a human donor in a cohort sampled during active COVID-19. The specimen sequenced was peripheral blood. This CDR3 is CATSDLGGSTDTQYF. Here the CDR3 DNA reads TGTGCCACCAGTGATTTAGGCGGGAGCACAGATACGCAGTATTTT.